The 5 T cell receptor beta chains below all came from one sample that was sequenced in a study of T-cell memory formation after mild COVID-19. TCRdb itself ran the 5' RACE reads through MiXCR, one entry per CDR3 protein. The sample yields about 350,000 distinct CDR3 sequences, approximately 14% seen once. Specimen: PBMCs or a T cell subset sorted from them (not recorded which). The receptors were gathered from a man aged 18 to 29 who had mild COVID-19 (a few samples of this study predate the infection). Cell type and time point are not known.

Here the CDR3 DNA reads TGTGCCAGCAGCCGACAGGGGTTCCGTGAGCAGTTCTTC. Protein product: CASSRQGFREQFF. V is TRBV7-2 and J is TRBJ2-1; 8 positions agree with TRBD1. The germline V gene encodes CDR1 SGHTA and CDR2 FQGNSA. After removal of 5 bases from V and 9 bases from J, the junction contained 6 bases not matched to a gene. This CDR3 has 13 residues.

This clonotype was found a few times. The rearrangement uses TRBV5-4 and TRBJ2-1, with D perhaps given as TRBD1 or TRBD2 (5 bases each). CDR1 and CDR2 (germline): SGHNT, YYREEE (reference sequence). This CDR3 contains 12 residues. The V gene lost 2 bases and the J gene lost 12 bases, with 12 bases spanning the gap. CDR3 DNA sequence: TGTGCCAGCAGCTTCGGGGACGTACCGCAGTTCTTC. As protein: CASSFGDVPQFF.

The CDR3 coding sequence is TGCAGTGCTAGGGATCGATTCGGGAGGGAGACCCAGTACTTC. Residues: CSARDRFGRETQYF. The chain uses TRBV20-1 and TRBJ2-5; 7 nucleotides match TRBD2. V was pared by 3 bases and J by 5 bases, with 9 bases of the junction left unmatched. Per germline, CDR1 DFQATT and CDR2 SNEGSKA (reference sequence). This CDR3 is built from 14 residues.

This clonotype occurred many times. This chain links TRBV5-1 with TRBJ2-5; D remains ambiguous. CDR3 length: 13 amino acids. V dropped 0 bases and J dropped 5 bases, with 8 bases sitting between them. Germline V gene sequence: CDR1 SGHRS, CDR2 YFSETQ. The CDR3, as DNA: TGCGCCAGCAGCTTGGTAGGGTATGAGACCCAGTACTTC. Translated: CASSLVGYETQYF.

The table lists this clonotype with a few counts. This sequence joins TRBV4-1 and TRBJ1-1, with 7 positions matching TRBD1. Germline CDR1 reads MGHRA; CDR2 reads YSYEKL. The ends lost 6 bases at V and 4 bases at J; junction bases unmatched: 5. The CDR3 covers 13 residues. CDR3: CASRGTVSTEAFF. CDR3 in DNA: TGCGCCAGCAGGGGGACAGTGAGCACTGAAGCTTTCTTT.